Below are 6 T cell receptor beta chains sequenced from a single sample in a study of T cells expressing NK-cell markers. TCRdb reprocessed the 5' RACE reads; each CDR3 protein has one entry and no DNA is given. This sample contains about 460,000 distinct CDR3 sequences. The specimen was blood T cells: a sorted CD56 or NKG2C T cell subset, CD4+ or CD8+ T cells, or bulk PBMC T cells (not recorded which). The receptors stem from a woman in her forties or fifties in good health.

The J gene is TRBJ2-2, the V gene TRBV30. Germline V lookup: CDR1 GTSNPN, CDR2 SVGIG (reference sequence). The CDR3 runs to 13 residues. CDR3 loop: CAWKSRPRFQLFF.

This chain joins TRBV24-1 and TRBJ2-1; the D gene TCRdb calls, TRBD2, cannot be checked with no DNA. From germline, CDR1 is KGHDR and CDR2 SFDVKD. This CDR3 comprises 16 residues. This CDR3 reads CATSDPLARKNNEQFF.

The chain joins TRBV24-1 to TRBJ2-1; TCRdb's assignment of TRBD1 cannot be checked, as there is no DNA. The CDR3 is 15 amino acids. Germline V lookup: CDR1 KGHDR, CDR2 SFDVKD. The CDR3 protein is CATSEGSGSYNEQFF.

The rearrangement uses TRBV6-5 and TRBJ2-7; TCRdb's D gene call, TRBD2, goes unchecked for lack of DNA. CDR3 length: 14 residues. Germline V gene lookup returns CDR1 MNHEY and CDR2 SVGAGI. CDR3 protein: CANEGTRPYYEQYF.

CDR3 residues: CASSLNRGLSYEQYF. The chain has TRBV11-2 and TRBJ2-7; TCRdb reports TRBD1, a call that lacks DNA to check it against. The germline gives CDR1 SGHAT, CDR2 FQNNGV. CDR3 size: 15 residues.

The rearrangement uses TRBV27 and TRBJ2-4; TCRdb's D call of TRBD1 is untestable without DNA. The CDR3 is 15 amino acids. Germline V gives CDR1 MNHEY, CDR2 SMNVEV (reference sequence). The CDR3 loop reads CARVLRGLTKNIQYF.